The next 28 T cell receptor beta chains were all read from a single sample in a study of OX40 agonist ivuxolimab in advanced cancers. To prepare the library, the immunoSEQ multiplex PCR assay was applied. The source is immuneACCESS, and TCRdb retained only in-frame sequences with V and J called. Part of the clones is not carried over; for the studies checked, unresolved V genes explain less than half of this, and the remainder is unexplained. In this sample the table shows roughly 20,000 clones, approximately 80% of which occur a single time. The ten most abundant clones make up about an eighth of the sample. The material sequenced was CD4+ or CD8+ T cells sorted from blood, taken in a trial of the OX40 agonist ivuxolimab. The receptors here all came from an adult with an advanced solid tumor such as melanoma, head and neck, liver or kidney cancer.

The chain carries TRBV7-2 and TRBJ1-2; D is ambiguous. The CDR3 consists of 12 residues. Per the germline V gene, CDR1 is SGHTA and CDR2 is FQGNSA. V lost 4 bases, J lost 3 bases, and 6 bases lay in between. As DNA, the CDR3 is TGTGCCAGCAGCTCCGGCTACTATGGCTACACCTTC. It encodes CASSSGYYGYTF.

CDR3 coding DNA: TGTGCCAGCAGCCCGAGTTCCGGCGTTTATGGCTACACCTTC. Translated: CASSPSSGVYGYTF. The rearrangement joins TRBV7-2 to TRBJ1-2; D not resolved. V lost 5 bases, J lost 5 bases, and 15 bases lay in between. This CDR3 has 14 residues. Per the germline V gene, CDR1 is SGHTA and CDR2 is FQGNSA. Full variable domain (remainder filled in from reference TRBV7-2 and TRBJ1-2): GAGVSQSPSNKVTEKGKDVELRCDPISGHTALYWYRQSLGQGLEFLIYFQGNSAPDKSGLPSDRFSAERTGGSVSTLTIQRTQQEDSAVYLCASSPSSGVYGYTFGSGTRLTVV.

The J gene is TRBJ2-5, the V gene TRBV4-3; D is perhaps TRBD1 or TRBD2 (5 bases each). The germline V gene has CDR1 LGHNA and CDR2 YSLEER. Trimming took off 4 bases at V and 5 bases at J, with 20 bases between the two ends. The CDR3 contains 16 residues. In nucleotides, the CDR3 is TGCGCCAGCAGCCGACCCCAGGGACCTAGAAGGGAGACCCAGTACTTC. Amino acids: CASSRPQGPRRETQYF.

This sequence joins TRBV5-4 and TRBJ1-2; TRBD1 matches 8 bases. Trimming took 3 bases from V and 8 from J; bases not matched to a gene: 12. CDR1 and CDR2 (germline): SGHNT, YYREEE (reference sequence). CDR3 length equals 15 residues. The CDR3 loop reads CASSWGDRQLGGYTF. CDR3 coding DNA: TGTGCCAGCAGCTGGGGGGACAGGCAGCTAGGAGGCTACACCTTC.

The gene calls are TRBV6-1 and TRBJ2-7; the match to TRBD1 covers 8 bases. CDR3 length: 15 amino acids. Germline V gene lookup returns CDR1 MNHNS and CDR2 SASEGT. V was pared by 6 bases and J by 0 bases, with 7 bases of the junction left unmatched. CDR3 bases: TGTGCCAGCAGGGCAGGGGGCGTGAGCTCCTACGAGCAGTACTTC. It specifies CASRAGGVSSYEQYF.

As regards this clone: One end of the junction is discordant with germline, which a read error may explain. This chain links TRBV7-2 with TRBJ2-1, with 11 bases aligning to TRBD2. Germline V lookup: CDR1 SGHTA, CDR2 FQGNSA. This CDR3 has 15 residues. CDR3 DNA sequence: TGTGCCAGCAGCAAGAGCGGACTAGCGGGCAATGAGCAGCTCTTC. Translated: CASSKSGLAGNEQLF.

This clone was seen once. This chain connects TRBV21-1 to TRBJ2-3; the D call in the table, TRBD2, was not verified against the DNA. TRBV21-1 is marked as a pseudogene. The CDR3 consists of 15 residues. This chain's CDR3 is CASSKGLANTDTQYF. CDR3 DNA sequence: TGTGCCAGCAGCAAAGGGCTAGCGAATACAGATACGCAGTATTTT.

The chain combines TRBV30 with TRBJ1-5; the match to TRBD1 covers 9 bases. This CDR3 spans 14 amino acids. Germline-derived CDR1 and CDR2 are GTSNPN and SVGIG (reference sequence). J lost 7 bases, V lost 0 bases, and 4 bases had no gene match. The CDR3 reads CAWSVRTGGQPQHF. The CDR3 DNA sequence: TGTGCCTGGAGTGTTCGTACAGGGGGCCAGCCCCAGCATTTT.

This rearrangement joins TRBV9 to TRBJ1-1, with D tentatively TRBD1 (6 bases). CDR1 is SGDLS and CDR2 is YYNGEE in the germline V gene. V lost 4 bases to trimming and J lost 1 base, with 11 bases between them. The CDR3 contains 14 residues. CDR3 in DNA: TGTGCCAGCAGCCACAGGGCCGGGAACACTGAAGCTTTCTTT. Translated: CASSHRAGNTEAFF.

The chain employs TRBV2 and TRBJ2-1; 9 bases are a match to TRBD2. This CDR3 is 15 amino acids long. Germline V gene lookup returns CDR1 SNHLY and CDR2 FYNNEI. The junction had 7 bases not matched to a gene; V was cut back by 6 bases and J by 4 bases. Here the CDR3 DNA reads TGTGCCAGCAGCGAAACTAGCGGGCGATACAATGAGCAGTTCTTC. It translates to CASSETSGRYNEQFF.

The chain is built from TRBV5-1 and TRBJ1-1; 7 bases align to TRBD1. Germline-derived CDR1 and CDR2 are SGHRS and YFSETQ. Losses at the gene ends were 4 bases for V and 4 bases for J; bases not matched to a gene: 13. The CDR3 is made up of 16 amino acids. CDR3 sequence reads: CASSTGDSRGGTEAFF. CDR3 coding DNA: TGCGCCAGCAGCACGGGGGACAGCCGAGGGGGCACTGAAGCTTTCTTT.

V gene TRBV10-2 combines with J gene TRBJ2-1; 10 positions match TRBD2. Germline-derived CDR1 and CDR2 are WSHSY and SAAADI. V shed 2 bases and J 10 bases; nucleotides not matched to a gene: 11. The CDR3 spans 16 residues. Here the CDR3 DNA reads TGCGCCAGCAGTGAGGGGGATTTAGCGGGAGGTGGCGAGCAGTTCTTC. Translating gives CASSEGDLAGGGEQFF.

This clone has just one count. The chain couples TRBV5-1 to TRBJ2-3; 11 nucleotides line up with TRBD1. The CDR3 extends over 15 amino acids. Germline values: CDR1 SGHRS, CDR2 YFSETQ. With 4 bases clipped from V and 3 bases from J, the junction kept 4 bases outside the gene matches. CDR3 bases: TGCGCCAGCAGCCGGACAGGGGGCGAGACAGATACGCAGTATTTT. This gives the protein CASSRTGGETDTQYF.

This clone is termed medium-sized (0.01 to 0.1%). CDR3 DNA: TGTGCCAGCAGCTTACGGACGGACACTGAAGCTTTCTTT. It translates to CASSLRTDTEAFF. The chain recombines TRBV11-2 with TRBJ1-1; D not resolved. This CDR3 spans 13 amino acids. V lost 2 bases, J lost 3 bases, and 7 bases lay in between. Germline V gives CDR1 SGHAT, CDR2 FQNNGV.

Comments on this clone: One junction end disagrees with the germline gene, perhaps due to a read error. V usage is TRBV28 and J usage is TRBJ1-5; the match to TRBD1 covers 9 bases. CDR3 size: 15 residues. Germline V lookup: CDR1 MDHEN, CDR2 SYDVKM. Written as DNA, the CDR3 is TGTGCCAGCAGTCGCACCGGGACAGGGAATCAGTCCCAGCATTTT. Translating gives CASSRTGTGNQSQHF.

This clone was recorded once. The chain uses TRBV5-8 and TRBJ1-5; perhaps TRBD1 as D (6 bases). V dropped 3 bases and J dropped 6 bases, with 19 bases sitting between them. Germline assignment: CDR1 SGHTS and CDR2 YDEGEE. The CDR3 consists of 16 residues. The CDR3 loop is CASSYLITGAGQPQHF. DNA of the CDR3: TGTGCCAGCAGCTACTTGATTACGGGGGCTGGTCAGCCCCAGCATTTT.

J is TRBJ2-4 and V is TRBV6-6; D call uncertain. Germline V CDR1 and CDR2: MNHNY, SVGAGI (reference sequence). The CDR3 is 14 residues long. V gave up 2 bases and J gave up 6 bases, with 11 bases separating them. The CDR3 DNA is TGTGCCAGCAGTTACGGGGAACCCCTAAACATTCAGTACTTC. It codes for CASSYGEPLNIQYF.

The chain links TRBV6-1 to TRBJ2-5; 7 nucleotides agree with TRBD1. Trimming cost V 4 bases and J 5 bases; bases outside gene matches: 7. Germline CDR1 reads MNHNS; CDR2 reads SASEGT. The CDR3 has 14 residues. The CDR3 DNA follows: TGTGCCAGCAGTGCTCGACAGGGTCGGGAGACCCAGTACTTC. This sequence encodes CASSARQGRETQYF.

This chain connects TRBV2 to TRBJ2-2, with 8 bases matching TRBD1. CDR1 and CDR2 from the germline V gene are SNHLY and FYNNEI. V dropped 7 bases and J dropped 2; count of bases not matched to a gene: 6. The CDR3 has 15 amino acids. The CDR3 loop is CASIGTGGNTGELFF. CDR3 nucleotides: TGTGCCAGCATTGGGACAGGAGGCAACACCGGGGAGCTGTTTTTT. Filled out from reference TRBV2 and TRBJ2-2, the complete variable domain reads EPEVTQTPSHQVTQMGQEVILRCVPISNHLYFYWYRQILGQKVEFLVSFYNNEISEKSEIFDDQFSVERPDGSNFTLKIRSTKLEDSAMYFCASIGTGGNTGELFFGEGSRLTVL.

The J gene is TRBJ2-4, the V gene TRBV7-8, with D possibly matching TRBD2 (6 bases). This CDR3 comprises 17 residues. Germline-derived CDR1 and CDR2 are SGHVS and FQNEAQ. The germline V and J ends were trimmed by 1 base and 6 bases, with 19 bases remaining between them. The CDR3 reads CASSLERGGDSLNIQYF. The CDR3 bases are TGTGCCAGCAGCTTAGAGAGAGGTGGGGACTCACTAAACATTCAGTACTTC.

The chain combines TRBV5-4 with TRBJ1-3; D unresolved. The length of the CDR3 is 13 residues. Trimming shortened V by 0 bases and J by 1 base, and 2 bases separated the two germline ends. Germline V gives CDR1 SGHNT, CDR2 YYREEE (reference sequence). Here the CDR3 reads CASSLGSGNTIYF. In DNA form, the CDR3 reads TGTGCCAGCAGCTTGGGGTCTGGAAACACCATATATTTT.

The chain has TRBV30 and TRBJ1-1; D might be TRBD1 (5 bases). The CDR3 consists of 14 residues. V lost 4 bases and J 2 bases, leaving 14 bases between the germline ends. Germline V gene lookup returns CDR1 GTSNPN and CDR2 SVGIG (reference sequence). This chain's CDR3 is CAWTSGGPNTEAFF. As DNA, the CDR3 is TGTGCCTGGACCTCCGGGGGACCTAACACTGAAGCTTTCTTT.

This clone was seen more than once but under ten times. The V and J genes are TRBV11-2 and TRBJ2-1; TRBD1 matches 8 bases. The germline gives CDR1 SGHAT, CDR2 FQNNGV. CDR3 length equals 15 residues. V shed 2 bases and J 5 bases; nucleotides not matched to a gene: 5. The CDR3 loop reads CASSLRRQGNNEQFF. Written as DNA, the CDR3 is TGTGCCAGCAGCTTAAGGAGACAGGGGAACAATGAGCAGTTCTTC. The entire variable domain, with the rest obtained from reference TRBV11-2 and TRBJ2-1, is as follows: EAGVAQSPRYKIIEKRQSVAFWCNPISGHATLYWYQQILGQGPKLLIQFQNNGVVDDSQLPKDRFSAERLKGVDSTLKIQPAKLEDSAVYLCASSLRRQGNNEQFFGPGTRLTVL.

The rearrangement links TRBV7-9 to TRBJ2-5; TRBD2 aligns across 11 bases. CDR3 length equals 16 residues. Unmatched junction bases numbered 9, after V lost 4 bases and J lost 5 bases. Germline assignment: CDR1 SEHNR and CDR2 FQNEAQ (reference sequence). CDR3 sequence (DNA): TGTGCCAGCAGCTCCGGTAGCGGGGGGGCAGAGGAGACCCAGTACTTC. The encoded protein is CASSSGSGGAEETQYF.

The rearrangement uses TRBV11-2 and TRBJ1-1, with unresolved D. Germline-derived CDR1 and CDR2 are SGHAT and FQNNGV. The V gene lost 5 bases and the J gene lost 0 bases, with 16 bases spanning the gap. The CDR3 loop spans 16 amino acids. The CDR3 coding sequence is TGTGCCAGCAGCCCCCAAGGCCCAAACATGAACACTGAAGCTTTCTTT. This translates into CASSPQGPNMNTEAFF.

This CDR3 reads CASSSGTLNQPQHF. The DNA of the CDR3 is TGTGCCAGCAGCTCCGGGACACTCAATCAGCCCCAGCATTTT. The rearrangement links TRBV7-9 to TRBJ1-5; tentatively, D is TRBD1 (6 bases). Germline V gene lookup returns CDR1 SEHNR and CDR2 FQNEAQ (reference sequence). The CDR3 extends over 14 amino acids. Trimming took 4 bases from V and 3 from J, leaving 10 bases between them.

V and J are TRBV29-1 and TRBJ1-2, with D unclear. The CDR3 is made up of 13 amino acids. Trimming shortened V by 1 base and J by 4 bases, and 10 bases separated the two germline ends. The germline CDR1 and CDR2 sequences are SQVTM and ANQGSEA. The DNA of the CDR3 is TGCAGCGTTGAAGGGAGGGTGGGCTATGGCTACACCTTC. Translated: CSVEGRVGYGYTF.

V usage is TRBV18 and J usage is TRBJ2-7, with D uncertain. The CDR3 is 13 residues long. Germline V CDR1 and CDR2: KGHSH, LQKENI. Trimming stripped 1 base from V and 5 bases from J, with 9 bases between. This CDR3 reads CASSPRVGDEQYF. CDR3 sequence (DNA): TGTGCCAGCTCACCACGGGTTGGCGACGAGCAGTACTTC.